This T cell receptor beta chain was identified during a study of cytomegalovirus exposure and HLA in healthy donors (dated by TCRdb to 2016 to 2017). At the level of the whole study: An earlier analysis of roughly 630 of the donors reported approximately 290 Gb of sequence data and 117 million unique TCR beta sequences from 150 million to 200 million T cells. Around 320 gigabases of sequencing data and approximately 85 million unique TCR sequences were included in an early release covering under 650 HLA-typed donors. Of the approximately 400 genotyped donors, 65% to 90% fell in the genetic ancestry cluster associated with self-reported Caucasian donors. The aim of the study was to test whether cataloging public T cell receptors could identify signatures of past pathogen exposure. Using immunosequencing, the study profiled T cell repertoires from roughly 650 subjects and related those repertoires to cytomegalovirus serostatus. In addition to the first cohort of around 670 subjects, a separate validation cohort of 130 or so different subjects was used. The study combined high-throughput TCR immunosequencing, statistical association of individual TCRs with disease status, and machine learning to predict cytomegalovirus infection status. In a later analysis, previously published TCR beta repertoires from 500 to 750 donors were re-analyzed and high-resolution HLA genotyping was added so that TCR occurrence patterns could be studied. Rather than using new phenotypic data, the later analysis identified candidate immune exposures from TCR beta sequences and from how often those sequences occurred across donors. In an earlier analysis of more than 550 of the donors, high-throughput TCR beta sequencing was used to judge whether each TCR beta V gene segment behaved as functional or pseudogenic. Donor age, sex, ethnicity and CMV serostatus were compiled alongside the repertoire data. Genome-wide SNP genotypes for about 55% of the 666 donors were used in a later genetic analysis, which treated that subset as a discovery cohort. Every repertoire in the discovery cohort had been generated on one and the same sequencing platform. HLA typing covered class I and class II loci at four-digit resolution. The number of donors typed differed by locus, with about 629-630 for A, B, C, DRB1 and DQB1, roughly 520 for DQA1, over 600 for DPA1, and approximately 470 for DPB1. Four to six DR-DQ haplotypes were handled as single units for association and clustering, since linkage in the cohort was strong. On average, around 200,000 unique TCR beta nucleotide sequences were sequenced per donor among 300 to 500 genotyped donors of the cohort, with 15% to 20% of those sequences being non-productive. On the study overall, not on this receptor specifically: Cytomegalovirus status was reported to be diagnosed by the classifier with high specificity and sensitivity in both the original and validation cohorts. Compared with the roughly 700-donor mean, donors in an Asian-associated ancestry cluster had fewer N-insertions in productive TCRs, according to a later genetic analysis. Because counts were too low, about 15 rarely observed V segments, including chromosome 9 orphons, were left out of the earlier analysis of a few hundred of the donors. The study listed 164 TCR beta chains as associated with cytomegalovirus. Some IMGT-functional V segments, including TRBV6-2 and TRBV6-3, could not be told apart with the 87-base-pair reads, so those segments were excluded. In a later analysis, TCR association rates were found to vary across HLA loci, with the most associated TCRs seen for DRB1 alleles and the fewest for HLA-C alleles. According to a later analysis, most CMV-associated TCR beta chains appeared to be HLA-restricted, and the HLA associations seemed to be driven largely by CMV exposure. V-gene and J-gene trimming of TCR beta chains was associated with a missense DCLRE1C variant in a later genetic analysis, and the association was replicated in an independent cohort. A further reported finding was that TCR beta sequences accurately predicted the HLA-A and HLA-B alleles for most subjects in the first cohort. Compared with equally common non-associated chains, HLA-associated TCR beta chains in a later analysis were more clonally expanded and had lower generation probabilities. In this cohort, only TCR beta chains were sequenced, and detectable features were limited by the absence of alpha or paired-chain data. In vitro tests confirmed that a few of the cytomegalovirus-associated TCR beta chains recognize cytomegalovirus antigens. Because HLA typing was unavailable for some donors at each locus, only the typed subset was used in association tests. Correlated functional status among segregating V segments might be attributable to linkage disequilibrium, but an unknown experimental factor could not be ruled out. A group of highly shared sequence variants was considered likely to be a technical artifact of the sequencing pipeline. Several of the top co-occurrence clusters appeared to be linked to parvovirus B19, influenza, CMV and Epstein-Barr virus, according to a later analysis. Sequencing depth was assumed to be roughly uniform across donors in the presence/absence analyses, though that assumption may not hold. Strong co-occurrence of HLA alleles, especially DR and DQ, made assigning TCR associations to individual alleles difficult. The authors suggested that the approach could potentially be extended to other disease states and immunological phenotypes. In an earlier analysis of about 540 of the donors, most TCR beta V segments were observed in productive rearrangements about 90% or about 30% of the time, broadly matching IMGT annotations. In a later analysis, around 15,000 TCR beta sequences were associated with specific HLA alleles at a false discovery rate of 0.05. For the cohort, immune exposure information was limited to CMV serostatus. Most TCR sequences were observed very rarely across donors, whereas some public TCRs were present in many individuals.

In total, 500 to 700 healthy bone marrow donors made up the cohort. At the time of sampling, every cohort member was nominally healthy, though immune exposures that went unrecorded were likely present. The donor was CMV seronegative and belonged to the group of 350 to 400 seronegative cohort members. A peripheral blood sample was collected from each donor, and TCR beta sequencing was performed on peripheral blood mononuclear cells. The Qiagen DNeasy Blood Extraction Kit was used to extract genomic DNA from the blood cell samples. Via the germline V gene, CDR1 is SNHLY and CDR2 FYNNEI. V is pruned by 4 bases and J by 10 bases, leaving 9 bases of the junction without a gene match. Including the terminal cysteine and phenylalanine, the CDR3 comprises 15 residues. The retained sequence is limited to the CDR3, 45 bases, with the frame set at the first base. With regard to this clone: The target of this receptor is not known. Base qualities are not provided; no much larger clone lies one nucleotide away.

Library creation used the immunoSEQ multiplex PCR assay. For the multiplex PCR, a mixture combining 60 forward primers for TCR Vbeta segments and 13 reverse primers for TCR Jbeta segments was used. The CDR3 region of rearranged TCR beta genes was amplified from genomic DNA with a multiplex PCR assay. The Illumina HiSeq System was used to sequence the amplified TCR beta libraries as 87-base-pair reads. Per the source publication's procedure: In a later analysis, roughly 80 million unique TCR beta chains were counted across the 500 to 700 repertoires, and roughly 10 million of these chains were shared by at least two donors. Raw reads were error-corrected and collapsed into unique sequences with a nearest-neighbor algorithm that merged closely related sequences to remove PCR and sequencing errors. To assign V, D and J gene segments, CDR3 sequences were aligned to IMGT reference sequences. For a sequence to be retained, a match of at least six nucleotides to both a V gene segment and a J gene segment was required. Rearrangements were called productive when the CDR3 lacked stop codons and stayed in frame with V and J; all others were non-productive. Following IMGT convention, CDR3 was defined as the stretch from the second conserved V-encoded cysteine to the conserved J-encoded phenylalanine. The earlier analysis of some 540 of the donors excluded any sequence lacking an unambiguous match to a single V gene segment. An earlier analysis of a few hundred of the donors called V segments functional above 56.7% productive rearrangements and segregating when the between-donor standard deviation exceeded 5%. A statistical classification framework was built to diagnose cytomegalovirus status from the catalog of TCR beta chain sequences. In a later analysis, TCR nucleotide sequences were compared against IMGT/GENE-DB human TR gene sequences so that V and J genes could be assigned. In a later analysis, CDR3 sequences and most-parsimonious VDJ recombination scenarios were assigned using the TCRdist pipeline. In a later analysis, each TCR beta chain was defined by its CDR3 amino acid sequence together with its V-gene family, and reads lacking a unique V-gene family were excluded. In a later analysis, 450 to 600 highly shared, low-generation-probability nucleotide sequences were removed to address suspected cross-contamination and a sequencing artifact. In a later analysis, a clonal expansion index for each public chain was calculated from normalized within-repertoire ranks of inferred template counts. Generation probabilities in a later analysis came from a VDJ recombination model fitted to out-of-frame rearrangements, and those results were checked against IGoR. Hypergeometric tests were used in a later analysis to score TCR-TCR, TCR-HLA and TCR-CMV co-occurrence, with a repertoire-size bias correction applied to the TCR pairs. To estimate false discovery rates, a later analysis permuted the HLA or CMV assignments 20 times. A later analysis grouped co-occurring TCRs with DBSCAN, adding TCRdist sequence similarity when clustering within HLA-allele-positive subsets. Co-occurrence clustering excluded repertoires with fewer than 30,000 or more than 120,000 public chains, plus five with anomalous nucleotide sharing. Sourced from immuneACCESS, this table was stored by TCRdb with only in-frame sequences that have V and J called. A share of the clones is absent; for the studies checked, an unresolved V gene accounts for under half, and the remainder has no known explanation. That table gives V, J and clone size, and the DNA gave D and trimming. This sample holds 200,000 to 300,000 clones; around 84% were observed only once. The ten largest clones represent roughly 0.22% of the sample.

Sequencing was carried out using PBMCs. The rearranged chain carries TRBV2 and TRBJ2-1, and 11 junction bases match TRBD2. The TCR comes from a girl aged 2-15 years in good health and CMV-seronegative. The base sequence is TGTGCCAGCAGTGCCCAACTAGCGGGAGAGGGGGAGCAGTTCTTC. Its protein product is CASSAQLAGEGEQFF.